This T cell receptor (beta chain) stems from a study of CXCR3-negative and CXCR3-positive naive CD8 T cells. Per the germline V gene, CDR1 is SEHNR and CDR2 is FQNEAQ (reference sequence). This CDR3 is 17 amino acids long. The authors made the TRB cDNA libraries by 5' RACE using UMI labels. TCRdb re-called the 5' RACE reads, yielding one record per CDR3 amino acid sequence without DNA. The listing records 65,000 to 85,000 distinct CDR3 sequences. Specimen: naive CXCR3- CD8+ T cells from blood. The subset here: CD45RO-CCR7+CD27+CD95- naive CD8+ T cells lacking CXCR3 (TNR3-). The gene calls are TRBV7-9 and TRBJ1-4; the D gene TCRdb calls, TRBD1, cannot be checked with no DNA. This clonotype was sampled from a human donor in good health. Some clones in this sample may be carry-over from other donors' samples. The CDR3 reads CASSPISSGATNEKLFF.